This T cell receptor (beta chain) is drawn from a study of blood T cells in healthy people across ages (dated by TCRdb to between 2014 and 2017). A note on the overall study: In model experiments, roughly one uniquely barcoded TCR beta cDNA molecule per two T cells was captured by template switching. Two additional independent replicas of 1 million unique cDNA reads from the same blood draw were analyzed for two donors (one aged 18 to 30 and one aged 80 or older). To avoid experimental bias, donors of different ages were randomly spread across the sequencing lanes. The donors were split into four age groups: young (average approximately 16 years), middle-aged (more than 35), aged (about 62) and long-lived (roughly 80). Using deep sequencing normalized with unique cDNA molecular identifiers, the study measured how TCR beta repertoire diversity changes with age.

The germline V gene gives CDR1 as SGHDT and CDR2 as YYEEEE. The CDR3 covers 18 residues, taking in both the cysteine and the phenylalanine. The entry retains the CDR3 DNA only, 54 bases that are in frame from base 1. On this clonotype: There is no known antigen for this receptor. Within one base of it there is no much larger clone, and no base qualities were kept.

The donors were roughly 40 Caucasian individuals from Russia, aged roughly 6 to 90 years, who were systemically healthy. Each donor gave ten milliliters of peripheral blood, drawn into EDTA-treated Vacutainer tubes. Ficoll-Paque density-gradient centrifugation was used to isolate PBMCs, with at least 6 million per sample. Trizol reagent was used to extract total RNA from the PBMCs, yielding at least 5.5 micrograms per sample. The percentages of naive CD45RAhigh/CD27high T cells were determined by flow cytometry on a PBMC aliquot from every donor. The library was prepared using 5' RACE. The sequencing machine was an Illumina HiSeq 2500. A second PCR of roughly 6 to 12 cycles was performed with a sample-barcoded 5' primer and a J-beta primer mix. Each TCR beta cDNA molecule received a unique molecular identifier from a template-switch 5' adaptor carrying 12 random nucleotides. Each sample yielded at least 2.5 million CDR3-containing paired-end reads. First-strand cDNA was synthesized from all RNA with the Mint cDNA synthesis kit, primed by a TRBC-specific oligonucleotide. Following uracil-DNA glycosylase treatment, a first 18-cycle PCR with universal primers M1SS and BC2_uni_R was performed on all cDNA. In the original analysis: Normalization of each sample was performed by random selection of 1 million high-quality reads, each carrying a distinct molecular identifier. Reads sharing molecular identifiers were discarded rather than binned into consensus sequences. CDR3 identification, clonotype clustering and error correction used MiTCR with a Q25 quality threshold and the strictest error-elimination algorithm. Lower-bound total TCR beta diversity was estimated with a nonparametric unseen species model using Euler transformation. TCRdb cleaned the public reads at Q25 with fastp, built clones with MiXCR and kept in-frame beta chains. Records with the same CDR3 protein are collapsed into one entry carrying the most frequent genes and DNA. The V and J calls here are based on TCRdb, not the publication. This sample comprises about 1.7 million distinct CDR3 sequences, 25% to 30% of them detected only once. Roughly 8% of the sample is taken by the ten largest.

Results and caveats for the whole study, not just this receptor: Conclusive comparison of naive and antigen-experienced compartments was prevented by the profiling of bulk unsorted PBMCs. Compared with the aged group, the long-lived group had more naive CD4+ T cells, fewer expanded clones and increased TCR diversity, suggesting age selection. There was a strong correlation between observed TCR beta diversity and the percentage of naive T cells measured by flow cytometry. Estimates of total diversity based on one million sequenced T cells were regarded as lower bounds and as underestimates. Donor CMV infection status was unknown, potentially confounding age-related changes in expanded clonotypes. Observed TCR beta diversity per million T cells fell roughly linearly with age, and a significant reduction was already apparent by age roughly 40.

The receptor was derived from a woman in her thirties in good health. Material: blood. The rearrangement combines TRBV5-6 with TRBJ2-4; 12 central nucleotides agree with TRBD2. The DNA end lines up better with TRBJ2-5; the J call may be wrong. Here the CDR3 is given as CASSSWGLAGPGEETQYF. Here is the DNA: TGTGCCAGCAGCTCCTGGGGACTAGCGGGTCCGGGGGAGGAGACCCAGTACTTC.